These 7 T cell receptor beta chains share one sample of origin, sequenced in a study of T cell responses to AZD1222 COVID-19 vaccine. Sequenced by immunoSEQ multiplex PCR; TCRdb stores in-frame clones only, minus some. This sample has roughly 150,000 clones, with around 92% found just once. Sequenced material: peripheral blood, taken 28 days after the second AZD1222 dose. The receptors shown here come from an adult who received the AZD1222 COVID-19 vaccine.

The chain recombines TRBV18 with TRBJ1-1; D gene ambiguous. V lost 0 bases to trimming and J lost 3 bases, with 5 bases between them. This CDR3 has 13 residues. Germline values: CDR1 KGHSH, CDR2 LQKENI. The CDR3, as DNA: TGTGCCAGCTCACCACCAACGGACACTGAAGCTTTCTTT. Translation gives CASSPPTDTEAFF. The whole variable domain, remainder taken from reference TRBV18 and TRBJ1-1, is NAGVMQNPRHLVRRRGQEARLRCSPMKGHSHVYWYRQLPEEGLKFMVYLQKENIIDESGMPKERFSAEFPKEGPSILRIQQVVRGDSAAYFCASSPPTDTEAFFGQGTRLTVV.

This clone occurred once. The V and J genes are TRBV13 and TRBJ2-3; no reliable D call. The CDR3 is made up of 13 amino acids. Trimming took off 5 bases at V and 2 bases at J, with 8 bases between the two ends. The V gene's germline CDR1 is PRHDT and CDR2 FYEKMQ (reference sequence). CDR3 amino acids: CASSLKTTDTQYF. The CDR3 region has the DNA TGTGCCAGCAGCCTAAAAACCACAGATACGCAGTATTTT. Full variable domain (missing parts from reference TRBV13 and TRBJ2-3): AAGVIQSPRHLIKEKRETATLKCYPIPRHDTVYWYQQGPGQDPQFLISFYEKMQSDKGSIPDRFSAQQFSDYHSELNMSSLELGDSALYFCASSLKTTDTQYFGPGTRLTVL.

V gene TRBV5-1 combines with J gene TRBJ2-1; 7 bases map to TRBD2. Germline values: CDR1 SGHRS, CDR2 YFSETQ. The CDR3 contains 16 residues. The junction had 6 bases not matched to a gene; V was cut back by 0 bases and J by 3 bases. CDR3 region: CASSLAGGSRYNEQFF. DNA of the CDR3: TGCGCCAGCAGCTTGGCGGGCGGGAGTCGCTACAATGAGCAGTTCTTC.

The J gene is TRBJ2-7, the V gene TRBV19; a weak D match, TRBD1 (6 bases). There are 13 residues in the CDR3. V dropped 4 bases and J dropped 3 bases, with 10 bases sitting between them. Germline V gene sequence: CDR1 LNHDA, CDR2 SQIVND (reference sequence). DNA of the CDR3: TGTGCCAGTAGTACCGGACAGAGCTACGAGCAGTACTTC. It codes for CASSTGQSYEQYF. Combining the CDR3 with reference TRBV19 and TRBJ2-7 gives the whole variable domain DGGITQSPKYLFRKEGQNVTLSCEQNLNHDAMYWYRQDPGQGLRLIYYSQIVNDFQKGDIAEGYSVSREKKESFPLTVTSAQKNPTAFYLCASSTGQSYEQYFGPGTRLTVT.

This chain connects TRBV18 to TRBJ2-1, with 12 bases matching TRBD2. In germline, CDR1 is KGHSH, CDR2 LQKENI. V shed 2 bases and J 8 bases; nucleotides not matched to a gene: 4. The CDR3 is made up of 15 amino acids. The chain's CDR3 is CASSPRLAGVDEQFF. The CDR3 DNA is TGTGCCAGCTCACCAAGACTAGCGGGAGTGGATGAGCAGTTCTTC.

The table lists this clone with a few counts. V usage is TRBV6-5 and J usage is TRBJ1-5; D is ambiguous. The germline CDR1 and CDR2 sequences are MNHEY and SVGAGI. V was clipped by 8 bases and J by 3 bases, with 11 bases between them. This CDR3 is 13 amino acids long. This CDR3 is CASGPRANQPQHF. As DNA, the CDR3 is TGTGCCAGCGGCCCCCGGGCCAATCAGCCCCAGCATTTT.

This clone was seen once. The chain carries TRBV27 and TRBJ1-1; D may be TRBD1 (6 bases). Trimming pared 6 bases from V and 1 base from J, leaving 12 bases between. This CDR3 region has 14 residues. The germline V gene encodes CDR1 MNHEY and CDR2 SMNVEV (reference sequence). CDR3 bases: TGTGCCAGCAGCGGACAGTCCGAGAACACTGAAGCTTTCTTT. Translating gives CASSGQSENTEAFF.